The T cell receptor (beta chain) described here comes from a study of blood T cell repertoires in COVID-19. Across the study: Acute-phase and convalescent COVID-19 samples originated in the United States, Italy and Spain. Sources were T cells, B-cell-depleted T cells, or PBMCs; the material itself was cDNA or gDNA.

In the source study's methods: Amplification of reference gene primers provided the estimated nucleated cell counts. TCRdb keeps only in-frame clones here, not all; method: immunoSEQ multiplex PCR. The V and J calls and clone size come from that table; D and trimming were worked out from the DNA. Altogether approximately 110,000 clones are present, 83% being singletons, with the ten largest covering over 15%. The CDR3 runs 12 residues. CDR1 is ENHRY and CDR2 is SYGVKD in the germline V gene. V lost 3 bases to trimming and J lost 8 bases, with 10 bases between them. Sequencing was performed on peripheral blood. This chain connects TRBV10-3 to TRBJ1-2, with D unclear. The sequence derives from a woman aged 55-70 years with acute or convalescent COVID-19. CDR3 in DNA: TGTGCCATCAGTGACTATTCGAAAGGCTACACCTTC. Residues: CAISDYSKGYTF.